This entry features one TCR beta chain sequence. Other nucleotide sequences in the sample specify the same CDR3. This CDR3 is 15 amino acids long. V lost 4 bases, J lost 2 bases, and 13 bases lay in between. Germline V gene sequence: CDR1 SGHRS, CDR2 YFSETQ. Amplification used 60 Vbeta primers and 13 Jbeta primers. Using immunoSEQ multiplex PCR, the repertoire was profiled, and TCRdb retains in-frame clones only, with some absent. The data hold about 120,000 clones, with roughly 80% observed a single time. The sample is drawn from a study of cytomegalovirus exposure and HLA in healthy donors. About the study: About 85 million unique TCRs from HLA-typed donors were held in an early release of data.

The chain has TRBV5-1 and TRBJ1-5, with D unclear. The specimen sequenced was PBMCs. The sequence was obtained from a man aged 25 to 40 in good health and CMV-seropositive. The CDR3 nucleotides are TGCGCCAGCAGCCCCGGGCCCGGGGGCAATCAGCCCCAGCATTTT. The encoded protein is CASSPGPGGNQPQHF.